This is a list of T cell receptor beta chains from one sample in a study of cytomegalovirus exposure and HLA in healthy donors. Sequencing used immunoSEQ multiplex PCR; TCRdb keeps in-frame clones, though not all of them. The data contain a few hundred thousand clones, about 80% of them singletons. The sample taken for sequencing was PBMCs. Source of these receptors: a woman aged 55-69 years in good health and CMV-seropositive. Both conserved end residues are part of each CDR3. Each record gives: J gene, clone size, V gene, D gene, CDR3 protein, CDR3 DNA. D genes are given only for firm matches. Some rows mark clone size as missing; the rest say once, few, many or name a class of expanded clone.

TRBJ2-7 - TRBV19 TRBD1 CASSIAGTGMYEQYF TGTGCCAGTAGTATTGCCGGGACAGGGATGTACGAGCAGTACTTC
TRBJ1-4 - TRBV6-6 - CASRGRESEKLFF TGTGCCAGCAGGGGGAGGGAATCAGAAAAACTGTTTTTT
TRBJ1-2 - TRBV7-9 TRBD1 CASSRDRNPHNYGYTF TGTGCCAGCAGCCGGGACAGGAACCCACATAACTATGGCTACACCTTC
TRBJ2-1 - TRBV7-9 TRBD2 CASSSALAGMLVEQFF TGTGCCAGCAGCTCCGCTCTAGCGGGAATGTTGGTTGAGCAGTTCTTC
TRBJ1-3 - TRBV6-5 - CASSQTVGNTIYF TGTGCCAGCAGTCAGACTGTGGGAAACACCATATATTTT
TRBJ1-1 - TRBV11-2 - CASSQSARGDTEAFF TGTGCCAGCAGCCAGTCGGCCCGGGGAGACACTGAAGCTTTCTTT
TRBJ2-2 - TRBV12-5 - CASSRDTGELFF TGTGCTAGTTCGCGGGACACCGGGGAGCTGTTTTTT
TRBJ1-1 - TRBV6-5 TRBD1 CASTQGARAFF TGTGCCAGCACTCAGGGGGCCCGCGCTTTCTTT
TRBJ2-1 - TRBV7-9 TRBD1 CASSRPGTGLFF TGTGCCAGCAGCCGACCCGGGACAGGGCTATTCTTC
TRBJ2-2 - TRBV2 TRBD2 CARASGGRGSGELFF TGTGCCAGGGCTAGCGGAGGGCGTGGAAGCGGGGAGCTGTTTTTT
TRBJ2-7 once TRBV6-1 TRBD1 CASSEGRAGGTYEQYF TGTGCCAGCAGTGAAGGGCGGGCAGGGGGCACCTACGAGCAGTACTTC
TRBJ2-1 few TRBV27 - CASSLVGRNEQFF TGTGCCAGCAGTTTAGTCGGTCGGAATGAGCAGTTCTTC
TRBJ2-2 once TRBV7-9 - CASSLARQGPGELFF TGTGCCAGCAGCTTAGCGCGGCAGGGTCCCGGGGAGCTGTTTTTT
TRBJ1-2 - TRBV5-8 - CASSRPGLSYGYTF TGTGCCAGCAGCCGACCGGGACTCTCCTATGGCTACACCTTC
TRBJ1-2 - TRBV5-5 - CASSPRDSYGYTF TGTGCCAGCAGCCCCAGGGATAGCTATGGCTACACCTTC
TRBJ2-5 once TRBV11-3 TRBD1 CASSRTGGVETQYF TGTGCCAGCAGCAGGACAGGGGGAGTAGAGACCCAGTACTTC
TRBJ2-2 once TRBV7-6 TRBD1 CASRGQGTGELFF TGTGCCAGCAGGGGACAGGGTACCGGGGAGCTGTTTTTT
TRBJ1-5 - TRBV2 TRBD1 CASSERDRVLPDQPQHF TGTGCCAGCAGTGAGAGGGACAGGGTGCTTCCGGATCAGCCCCAGCATTTT
TRBJ2-2 - TRBV10-3 TRBD1 CAISESDRGRNTGELFF TGTGCCATCAGTGAGTCCGACAGGGGGCGGAACACCGGGGAGCTGTTTTTT
TRBJ2-3 once TRBV12-5 - CASGLGNVDTQYF TGTGCTAGTGGTTTGGGTAATGTGGATACGCAGTATTTT
TRBJ1-6 - TRBV6-5 TRBD1 CASRTGTGNSPLHF TGTGCCAGCCGAACTGGGACAGGGAATTCACCCCTCCACTTT
TRBJ1-2 - TRBV7-8 - CASDRWGRGARSYGYTF TGTGCCAGCGATAGGTGGGGGCGGGGGGCGAGGAGCTATGGCTACACCTTC
TRBJ1-4 - TRBV28 TRBD1 CASSQQGAGSEKLFF TGTGCCAGCAGTCAGCAGGGGGCGGGTAGTGAAAAACTGTTTTTT
TRBJ1-1 - TRBV7-6 TRBD1 CASSFLRDRGRAFF TGTGCCAGCAGCTTTCTACGGGACAGGGGGAGAGCTTTCTTT
TRBJ2-1 - TRBV4-3 - CASSQIDLSYNEQFF TGCGCCAGCAGCCAGATCGACTTATCCTACAATGAGCAGTTCTTC
TRBJ2-6 few TRBV5-1 - CASSSRTGANVLTF TGCGCCAGCAGCTCCCGTACTGGGGCCAACGTCCTGACTTTC
TRBJ2-7 - TRBV6-5 - CASNSGQSYEQYF TGTGCCAGCAACTCAGGACAGTCCTACGAGCAGTACTTC
TRBJ1-1 - TRBV9 - CASSVGGRDTEAFF TGTGCCAGCAGCGTAGGCGGCCGGGACACTGAAGCTTTCTTT
TRBJ1-6 - TRBV5-6 - CASSFRLDNSPLHF TGTGCCAGCAGCTTTAGACTCGATAATTCACCCCTCCACTTT
TRBJ1-1 - TRBV11-1 - CASSGTGTTEAFF TGTGCCAGCAGCGGAACAGGGACCACTGAAGCTTTCTTT
TRBJ2-1 - TRBV6-4 - CASSVQGGFYNEQFF TGTGCCAGCAGTGTTCAGGGGGGCTTTTACAATGAGCAGTTCTTC
TRBJ1-1 - TRBV6-1 TRBD1 CASRWTGARTEAFF TGTGCCAGCAGGTGGACAGGGGCCAGGACTGAAGCTTTCTTT
TRBJ2-1 - TRBV11-2 TRBD2 CASSRRLAGIYNEQFF TGTGCCAGCAGCCGCCGACTAGCGGGAATCTACAATGAGCAGTTCTTC
TRBJ1-1 - TRBV29-1 TRBD1 CSGLTGGNTEAFF TGCAGCGGCCTGACAGGGGGTAACACTGAAGCTTTCTTT
TRBJ2-7 - TRBV15 TRBD1 CATSRARTGGGGEQYF TGTGCCACCAGCAGGGCCCGGACAGGTGGGGGCGGCGAGCAGTACTTC
TRBJ2-3 - TRBV5-4 TRBD2 CASSPRRGGSTDTQYF TGTGCCAGCAGCCCCCGGCGGGGGGGGAGCACAGATACGCAGTATTTT
TRBJ1-1 - TRBV6-5 TRBD1 CASSYNRGNTEAFF TGTGCCAGCAGTTACAACAGGGGGAACACTGAAGCTTTCTTT